One sample yielded the 13 T cell receptor beta chains listed below, sequenced in a study of CD8 T cells in ankylosing spondylitis. Their recognized antigens are unknown. Study-wide points: Ankylosing spondylitis blood appeared to be characterized by a TCR beta motif of roughly eight highly homologous variants.

TCRdb re-derived calls from the 5' RACE reads in MiXCR, one entry per CDR3 protein. The sample has some 800,000 distinct CDR3 sequences, about an eighth seen once. Specimen: blood, either unsorted or a sorted T cell fraction (not recorded which). The receptors originated from a male donor with ankylosing spondylitis.

This clonotype was seen many times. The chain is built from TRBV20-1 and TRBJ2-4; TRBD1 agrees at 8 bases. V lost 5 bases and J lost 6; bases outside the gene matches: 9. CDR3 length: 14 amino acids. Germline V lookup: CDR1 DFQATT, CDR2 SNEGSKA (reference sequence). CDR3 sequence (DNA): TGCAGTGCTTCCACGACCGGGACAGGAAACATTCAGTACTTC. Amino acid sequence: CSASTTGTGNIQYF.

This clonotype showed up just a few times. The chain employs TRBV5-1 and TRBJ1-2; the D gene is possibly TRBD1 (6 bases). V was clipped by 0 bases and J by 8 bases, with 20 bases between them. Germline loops: CDR1 SGHRS, CDR2 YFSETQ. The CDR3 covers 16 residues. The CDR3 DNA reads TGCGCCAGCAGCTTGGGAATTTACAGGGTTGAGGGAGGCTACACCTTC. Translating gives CASSLGIYRVEGGYTF.

This chain joins TRBV6-5 and TRBJ2-1, with no clear D. The V end was cut by 0 bases, the J end by 4 bases, with 16 bases between. Per the germline V gene, CDR1 is MNHEY and CDR2 is SVGAGI. The CDR3 spans 17 residues. Here the CDR3 reads CASSYSGRPNRYNEQFF. The CDR3 bases are TGTGCCAGCAGTTACTCGGGCCGCCCAAATAGATACAATGAGCAGTTCTTC.

This clonotype was counted many times. This sequence joins TRBV11-2 and TRBJ1-1, with D unclear. CDR1 is SGHAT and CDR2 is FQNNGV in the germline V gene. Trimming pared 5 bases from V and 0 bases from J, leaving 10 bases between. The CDR3 runs to 14 residues. CDR3 DNA: TGTGCCAGCAGCCTCGTTCCTTTGAACACTGAAGCTTTCTTT. Protein: CASSLVPLNTEAFF.

Only a few counts were recorded for this clonotype. This rearrangement joins TRBV20-1 to TRBJ1-2; 7 bases align to TRBD1. CDR3 length: 13 amino acids. Germline CDR1 is DFQATT and CDR2 is SNEGSKA (reference sequence). V shed 7 bases and J 7 bases; nucleotides not matched to a gene: 12. The DNA for the CDR3 is TGCAGTGTCGCGAAGGGGGCAGGGGCTGGCTACACCTTC. Protein product: CSVAKGAGAGYTF.

This clonotype was detected only a few times. The chain couples TRBV11-2 to TRBJ1-6; D possibly corresponds to TRBD1 (5 bases). Germline V CDR1 and CDR2: SGHAT, FQNNGV. The CDR3 covers 19 residues. Trimming stripped 5 bases from V and 3 bases from J, with 23 bases between. The CDR3 region has the DNA TGTGCCAGCAGCCCAGATTGGGGGGATCAACGGAACTATAATTCACCCCTCCACTTT. It codes for CASSPDWGDQRNYNSPLHF.

This clonotype was found a few times. The J gene is TRBJ1-3, the V gene TRBV5-1; D is undetermined. The ends were cut back, 4 bases at V and 4 bases at J, with 21 bases in the middle. Per germline, CDR1 SGHRS and CDR2 YFSETQ. The CDR3 has 17 residues. CDR3 loop: CASSPSGDFEAGNTIYF. CDR3 DNA: TGCGCCAGCAGCCCTTCAGGAGACTTCGAAGCAGGAAACACCATATATTTT.

The J gene is TRBJ2-1, the V gene TRBV27, with 7 positions matching TRBD1. The V gene's germline CDR1 is MNHEY and CDR2 SMNVEV (reference sequence). The CDR3 length is 14 residues. V shed 4 bases and J 7 bases; nucleotides not matched to a gene: 7. CDR3 sequence (DNA): TGTGCCAGCAGTTGGGGACAGAGCCCTAATGAGCAGTTCTTC. Residues: CASSWGQSPNEQFF.

Ten or more counts support this clonotype. The chain couples TRBV20-1 to TRBJ2-5; D is uncertain. The CDR3 extends over 10 amino acids. CDR1 and CDR2 (germline): DFQATT, SNEGSKA (reference sequence). Trimming removed 4 bases from V and 5 bases from J, with 5 bases in between. The CDR3 spells CSANRETQYF. In DNA, the CDR3 is TGCAGTGCTAACCGGGAGACCCAGTACTTC.

This clonotype was recorded a few times. The chain uses TRBV20-1 and TRBJ2-1, with 13 positions matching TRBD2. V dropped 3 bases and J dropped 0; count of bases not matched to a gene: 2. Germline CDR1 DFQATT, CDR2 SNEGSKA (reference sequence). The CDR3 contains 16 residues. For the CDR3, the DNA is TGCAGTGCTAGTGGGACTAGCGGGAACTCCTACAATGAGCAGTTCTTC. Translated: CSASGTSGNSYNEQFF.

This chain joins TRBV4-2 and TRBJ2-2; 8 bases agree with TRBD1. Trimming cost V 3 bases and J 6 bases; bases outside gene matches: 15. CDR1 is LGHNA and CDR2 is YNFKEQ in the germline V gene. The CDR3 loop spans 18 amino acids. The CDR3 DNA follows: TGTGCCAGCAGCCAGACCTTTAGCGGACAGGGAAACGCCGGGGAGCTGTTTTTT. Translating gives CASSQTFSGQGNAGELFF.

This clonotype turned up a few times. V and J are TRBV11-1 and TRBJ2-1, with 11 bases matching TRBD2. V dropped 0 bases and J dropped 9; count of bases not matched to a gene: 13. CDR1 is SGHAT, CDR2 FQDESV, per germline (reference sequence). This CDR3 has 18 amino acids. The CDR3 loop is CASSLASGRARWRTEQFF. The CDR3 DNA reads TGTGCCAGCAGCTTAGCTAGCGGGAGGGCCCGGTGGCGTACTGAGCAGTTCTTC. Supplemented by reference TRBV11-1 and TRBJ2-1, the full variable domain reads EAEVAQSPRYKITEKSQAVAFWCDPISGHATLYWYRQILGQGPELLVQFQDESVVDDSQLPKDRFSAERLKGVDSTLKIQPAELGDSAMYLCASSLASGRARWRTEQFFGPGTRLTVL.

With regard to this clonotype: A read error is possible here, since a much larger clone lies one base away. The chain recombines TRBV20-1 with TRBJ2-7; possibly TRBD2 for D (6 bases). The CDR3 is made up of 15 amino acids. The V end was cut by 6 bases, the J end by 7 bases, with 25 bases between. CDR1 and CDR2 (germline): DFQATT, SNEGSKA (reference sequence). For the CDR3, the DNA is TGCAGTGCCCCCCTCAGGTCTAGCGCGACGCAAGAGCAGTACTTC. It specifies CSAPLRSSATQEQYF.